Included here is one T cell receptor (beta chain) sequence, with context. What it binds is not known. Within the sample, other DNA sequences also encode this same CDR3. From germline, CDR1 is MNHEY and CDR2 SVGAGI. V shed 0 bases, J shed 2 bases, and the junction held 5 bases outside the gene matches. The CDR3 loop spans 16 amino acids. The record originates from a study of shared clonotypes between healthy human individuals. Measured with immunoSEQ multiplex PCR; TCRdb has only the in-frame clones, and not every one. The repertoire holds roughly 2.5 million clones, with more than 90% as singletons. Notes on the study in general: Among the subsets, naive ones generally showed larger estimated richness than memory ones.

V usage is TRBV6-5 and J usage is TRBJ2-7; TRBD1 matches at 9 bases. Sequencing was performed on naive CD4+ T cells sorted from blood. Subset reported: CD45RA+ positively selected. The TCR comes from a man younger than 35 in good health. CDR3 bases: TGTGCCAGCAGTTACTCCTTAGGGACAGGGACCTACGAGCAGTACTTC. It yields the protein CASSYSLGTGTYEQYF.